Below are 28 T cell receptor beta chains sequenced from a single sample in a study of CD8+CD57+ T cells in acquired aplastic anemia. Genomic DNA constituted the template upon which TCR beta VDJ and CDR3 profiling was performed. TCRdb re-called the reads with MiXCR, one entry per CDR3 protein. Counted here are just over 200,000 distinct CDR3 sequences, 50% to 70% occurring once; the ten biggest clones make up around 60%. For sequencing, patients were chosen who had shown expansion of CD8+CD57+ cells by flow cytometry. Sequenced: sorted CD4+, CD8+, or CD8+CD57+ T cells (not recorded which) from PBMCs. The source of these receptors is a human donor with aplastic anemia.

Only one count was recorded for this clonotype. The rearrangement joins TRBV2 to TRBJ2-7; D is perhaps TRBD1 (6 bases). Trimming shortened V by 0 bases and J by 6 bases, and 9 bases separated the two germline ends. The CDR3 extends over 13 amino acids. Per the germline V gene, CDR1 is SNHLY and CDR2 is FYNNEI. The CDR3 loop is CASSEAARGEQYF. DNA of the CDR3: TGTGCCAGCAGTGAAGCGGCCAGGGGCGAGCAGTACTTC.

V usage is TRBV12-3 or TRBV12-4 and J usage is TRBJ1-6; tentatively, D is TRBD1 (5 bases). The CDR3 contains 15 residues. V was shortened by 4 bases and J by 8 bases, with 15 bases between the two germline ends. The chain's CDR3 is CASSSIGTVYSPLHF. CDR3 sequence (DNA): TGTGCCAGCAGTTCTATAGGGACCGTATATTCACCCCTCCACTTT.

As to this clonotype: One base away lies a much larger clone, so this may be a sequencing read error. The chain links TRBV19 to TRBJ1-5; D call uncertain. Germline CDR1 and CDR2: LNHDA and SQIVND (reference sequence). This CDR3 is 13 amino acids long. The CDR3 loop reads CAGRREGPQPQHF. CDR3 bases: TGTGCCGGTAGGAGGGAGGGCCCCCAGCCCCAGCATTTT.

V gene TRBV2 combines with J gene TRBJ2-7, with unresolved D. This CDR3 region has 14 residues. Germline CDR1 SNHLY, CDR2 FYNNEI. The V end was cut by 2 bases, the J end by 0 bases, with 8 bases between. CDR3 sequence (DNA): TGTGCCAGCAGTGAACCCAGCTCCTCCTACGAGCAGTACTTC. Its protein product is CASSEPSSSYEQYF.

The CDR3 is CASSLFGSQGDTQYF. In DNA, the CDR3 is TGTGCCAGCAGCTTATTCGGGTCGCAGGGAGATACGCAGTATTTT. The genes are TRBV7-8 and TRBJ2-3; the D gene is possibly TRBD1 (5 bases). V was trimmed by 2 bases and J by 5 bases, leaving 14 bases between them. Germline CDR1 SGHVS, CDR2 FQNEAQ. CDR3 length equals 15 residues.

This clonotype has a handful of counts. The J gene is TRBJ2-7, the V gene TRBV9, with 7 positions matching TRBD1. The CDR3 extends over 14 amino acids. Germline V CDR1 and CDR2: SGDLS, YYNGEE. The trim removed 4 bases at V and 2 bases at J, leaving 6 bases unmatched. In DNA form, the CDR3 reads TGTGCCAGCAGCTCCCGGACAGGAACCTACGAGCAGTACTTC. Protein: CASSSRTGTYEQYF.

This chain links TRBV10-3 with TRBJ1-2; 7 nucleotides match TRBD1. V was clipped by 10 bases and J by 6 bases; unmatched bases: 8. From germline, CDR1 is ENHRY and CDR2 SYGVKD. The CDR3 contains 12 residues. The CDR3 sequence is CATHGQADGYTF. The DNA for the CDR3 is TGTGCCACCCACGGACAGGCGGATGGCTACACCTTC.

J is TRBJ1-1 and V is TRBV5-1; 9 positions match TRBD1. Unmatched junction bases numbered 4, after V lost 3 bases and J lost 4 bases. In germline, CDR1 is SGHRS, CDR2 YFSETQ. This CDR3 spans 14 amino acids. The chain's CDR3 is CASSSWDRVTEAFF. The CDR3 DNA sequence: TGCGCCAGCAGCTCCTGGGACAGGGTCACTGAAGCTTTCTTT.

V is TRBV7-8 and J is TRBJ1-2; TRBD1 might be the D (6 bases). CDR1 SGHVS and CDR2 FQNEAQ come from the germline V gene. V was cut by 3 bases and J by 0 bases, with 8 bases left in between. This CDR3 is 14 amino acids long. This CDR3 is CASSFGTSNYGYTF. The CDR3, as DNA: TGTGCCAGCAGCTTCGGGACATCTAACTATGGCTACACCTTC.

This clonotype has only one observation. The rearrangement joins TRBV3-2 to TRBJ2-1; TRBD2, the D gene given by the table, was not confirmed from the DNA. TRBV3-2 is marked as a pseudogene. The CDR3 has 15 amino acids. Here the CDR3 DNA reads TGTGCCAGCAGCGACGGGACTAGCGGGAGCTGGGAGCAGTTCTTC. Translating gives CASSDGTSGSWEQFF.

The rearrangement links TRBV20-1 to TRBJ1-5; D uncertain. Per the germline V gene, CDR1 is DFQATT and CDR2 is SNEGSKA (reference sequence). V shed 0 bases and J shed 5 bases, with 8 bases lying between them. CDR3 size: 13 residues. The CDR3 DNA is TGCAGTGCTAGAGATACCCTTGATCAGCCCCAGCATTTT. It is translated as CSARDTLDQPQHF.

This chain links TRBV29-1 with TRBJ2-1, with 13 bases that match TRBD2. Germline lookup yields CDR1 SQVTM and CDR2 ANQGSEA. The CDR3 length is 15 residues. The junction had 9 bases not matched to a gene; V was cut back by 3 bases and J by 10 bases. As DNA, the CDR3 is TGCAGCGTTGAGCCCGGGACTAGCGGGATTGGAGAGCAGTTCTTC. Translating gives CSVEPGTSGIGEQFF.

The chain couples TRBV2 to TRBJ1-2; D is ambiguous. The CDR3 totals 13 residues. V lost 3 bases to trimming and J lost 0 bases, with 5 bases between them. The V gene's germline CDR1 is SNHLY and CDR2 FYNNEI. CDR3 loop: CASSEAANYGYTF. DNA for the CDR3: TGTGCCAGCAGTGAGGCAGCTAACTATGGCTACACCTTC.

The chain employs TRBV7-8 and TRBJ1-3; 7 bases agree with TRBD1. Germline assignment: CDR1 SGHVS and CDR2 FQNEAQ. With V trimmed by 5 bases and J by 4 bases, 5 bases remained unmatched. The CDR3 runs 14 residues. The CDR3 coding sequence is TGTGCCAGCAGCCTAGACAGGGTGGGAAACACCATATATTTT. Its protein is CASSLDRVGNTIYF.

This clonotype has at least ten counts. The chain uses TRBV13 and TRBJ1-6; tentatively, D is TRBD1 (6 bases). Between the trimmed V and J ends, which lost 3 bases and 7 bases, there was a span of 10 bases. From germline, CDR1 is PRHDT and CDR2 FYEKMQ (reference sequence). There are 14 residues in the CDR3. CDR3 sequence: CASSFGTSNSPLHF. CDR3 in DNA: TGTGCCAGCAGCTTCGGGACATCAAATTCACCCCTCCACTTT.

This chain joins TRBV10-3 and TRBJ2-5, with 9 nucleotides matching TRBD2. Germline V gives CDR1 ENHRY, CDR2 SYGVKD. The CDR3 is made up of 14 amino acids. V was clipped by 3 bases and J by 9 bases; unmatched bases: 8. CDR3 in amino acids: CAISEGLAREAQYF. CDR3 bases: TGTGCCATCAGTGAAGGACTAGCGAGGGAGGCCCAGTACTTC.

CDR3 in amino acids: CASSDNFIGAFF. The CDR3 DNA reads TGTGCCAGCAGCGACAATTTTATAGGAGCTTTCTTT. This chain connects TRBV7-9 to TRBJ1-1; D is unclear. The CDR3 covers 12 residues. Per the germline V gene, CDR1 is SEHNR and CDR2 is FQNEAQ (reference sequence). Trimming stripped 5 bases from V and 10 bases from J, with 14 bases between. The whole variable domain, remainder taken from reference TRBV7-9 and TRBJ1-1, is DTGVSQNPRHKITKRGQNVTFRCDPISEHNRLYWYRQTLGQGPEFLTYFQNEAQLEKSRLLSDRFSAERPKGSFSTLEIQRTEQGDSAMYLCASSDNFIGAFFGQGTRLTVV.

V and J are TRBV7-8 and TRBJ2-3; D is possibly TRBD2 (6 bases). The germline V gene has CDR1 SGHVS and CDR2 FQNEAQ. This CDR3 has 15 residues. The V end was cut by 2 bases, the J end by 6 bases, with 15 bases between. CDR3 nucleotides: TGTGCCAGCAGCTTATGGGCTAGTGGGGGGGATACGCAGTATTTT. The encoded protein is CASSLWASGGDTQYF.

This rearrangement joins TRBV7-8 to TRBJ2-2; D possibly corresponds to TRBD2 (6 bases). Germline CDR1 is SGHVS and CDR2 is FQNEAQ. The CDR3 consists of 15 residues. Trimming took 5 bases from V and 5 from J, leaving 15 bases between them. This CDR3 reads CASSPRGARTGELFF. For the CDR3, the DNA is TGTGCCAGCAGCCCCCGCGGGGCAAGGACCGGGGAGCTGTTTTTT.

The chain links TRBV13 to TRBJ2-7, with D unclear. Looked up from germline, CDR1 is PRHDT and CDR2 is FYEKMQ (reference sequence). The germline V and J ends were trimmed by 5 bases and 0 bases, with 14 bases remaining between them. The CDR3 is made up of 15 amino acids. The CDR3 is CASSPGRSSSYEQYF. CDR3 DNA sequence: TGTGCCAGCAGCCCAGGACGGTCGAGCTCCTACGAGCAGTACTTC.

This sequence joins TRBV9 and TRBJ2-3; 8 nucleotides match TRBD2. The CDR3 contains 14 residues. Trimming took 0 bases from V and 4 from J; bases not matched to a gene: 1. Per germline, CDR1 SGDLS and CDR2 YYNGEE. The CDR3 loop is CASSVAGGADTQYF. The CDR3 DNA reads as TGTGCCAGCAGCGTAGCGGGGGGGGCAGATACGCAGTATTTT.

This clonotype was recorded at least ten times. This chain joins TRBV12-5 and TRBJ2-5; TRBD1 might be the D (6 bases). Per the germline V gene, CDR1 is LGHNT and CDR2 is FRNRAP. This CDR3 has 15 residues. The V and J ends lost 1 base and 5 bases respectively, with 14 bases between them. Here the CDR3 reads CASGLEDSTRETQYF. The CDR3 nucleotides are TGTGCTAGTGGTTTGGAGGACAGTACCCGGGAGACCCAGTACTTC.

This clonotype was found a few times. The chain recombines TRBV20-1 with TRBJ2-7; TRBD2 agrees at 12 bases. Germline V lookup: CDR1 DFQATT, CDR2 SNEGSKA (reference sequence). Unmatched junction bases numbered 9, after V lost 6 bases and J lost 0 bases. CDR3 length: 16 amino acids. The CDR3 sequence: CSAQTGTSGFSYEQYF. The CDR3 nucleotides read TGCAGTGCGCAGACTGGGACTAGCGGGTTCTCCTACGAGCAGTACTTC.

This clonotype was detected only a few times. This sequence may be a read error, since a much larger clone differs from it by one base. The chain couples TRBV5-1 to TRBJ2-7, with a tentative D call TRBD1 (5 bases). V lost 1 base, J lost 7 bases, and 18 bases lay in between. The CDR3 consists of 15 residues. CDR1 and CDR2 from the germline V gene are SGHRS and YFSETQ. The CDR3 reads CASSLFQGTYNEQYF. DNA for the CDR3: TGCGCCAGCAGCTTGTTTCAGGGAACCTACAATGAGCAGTACTTC.

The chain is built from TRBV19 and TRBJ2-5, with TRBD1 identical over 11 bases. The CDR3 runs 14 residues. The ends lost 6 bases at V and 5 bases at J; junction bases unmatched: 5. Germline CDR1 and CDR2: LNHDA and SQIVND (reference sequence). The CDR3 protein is CASSRGTGGETQYF. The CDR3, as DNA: TGTGCCAGTAGCCGAGGGACAGGGGGTGAGACCCAGTACTTC.

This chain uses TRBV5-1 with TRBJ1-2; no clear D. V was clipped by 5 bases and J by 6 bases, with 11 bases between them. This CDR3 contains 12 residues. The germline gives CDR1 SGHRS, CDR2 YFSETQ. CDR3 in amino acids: CASSLRADGYTF. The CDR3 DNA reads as TGCGCCAGCAGTTTGCGAGCTGATGGCTACACCTTC.

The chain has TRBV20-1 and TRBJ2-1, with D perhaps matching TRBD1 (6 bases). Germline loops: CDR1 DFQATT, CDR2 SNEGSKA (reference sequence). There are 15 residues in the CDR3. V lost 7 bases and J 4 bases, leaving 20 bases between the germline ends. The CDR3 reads CSVKLRRDIYNEQFF. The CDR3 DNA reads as TGCAGTGTTAAGCTACGCCGGGACATTTACAATGAGCAGTTCTTC.

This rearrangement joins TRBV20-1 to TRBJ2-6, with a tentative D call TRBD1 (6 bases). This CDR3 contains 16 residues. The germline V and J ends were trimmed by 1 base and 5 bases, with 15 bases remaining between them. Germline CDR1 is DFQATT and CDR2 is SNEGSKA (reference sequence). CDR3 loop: CSARADRANWANVLTF. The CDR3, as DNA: TGCAGTGCTAGAGCGGACAGAGCCAACTGGGCCAACGTCCTGACTTTC.